The 22 T cell receptor beta chains in this list originate from one sample, sequenced in a study of CD8 T cells in ankylosing spondylitis. In TCRdb, the 5' RACE reads were re-called with MiXCR into one record per CDR3 protein. Altogether 30,000 to 45,000 distinct CDR3 sequences are present, 16% being singletons, with the ten largest covering approximately 50%. The source material was blood. The receptors stem from a male donor with ankylosing spondylitis or in good health (not recorded which).

The rearrangement joins TRBV29-1 to TRBJ2-3; the D gene is possibly TRBD2 (6 bases). Trimming left V 6 bases short and J 6 bases short, with 13 bases between. Germline V lookup: CDR1 SQVTM, CDR2 ANQGSEA. There are 12 residues in the CDR3. The chain's CDR3 is CSVKAEGDTQYF. The CDR3 nucleotides are TGCAGCGTGAAGGCGGAGGGCGATACGCAGTATTTT.

The CDR3 bases are TGTGCCAGCAGCGTAGGACTAGCCGTCCAGACGCAGTATTTT. This translates into CASSVGLAVQTQYF. The chain recombines TRBV7-2 with TRBJ2-3; TRBD2 aligns across 8 bases. Germline CDR1 is SGHTA and CDR2 is FQGNSA. J gave up 9 bases and V 5 bases, and 10 bases lay outside the gene matches. This CDR3 contains 14 residues.

A few counts support this clonotype. This chain joins TRBV7-2 and TRBJ2-1; 7 bases agree with TRBD2. The ends lost 7 bases at V and 10 bases at J; junction bases unmatched: 7. The CDR3 is 12 amino acids. Germline V lookup: CDR1 SGHTA, CDR2 FQGNSA. CDR3 in amino acids: CASNLGRAEQFF. For the CDR3, the DNA is TGTGCCAGCAACCTAGGGAGGGCCGAGCAGTTCTTC.

This chain connects TRBV29-1 to TRBJ1-1; weak D call: TRBD1 (6 bases). Germline values: CDR1 SQVTM, CDR2 ANQGSEA. This CDR3 has 13 amino acids. Here the CDR3 reads CTGGIQGRAEAFF. In nucleotides, the CDR3 is TGCACCGGGGGGATACAGGGTAGGGCTGAAGCTTTCTTT.

This clonotype was counted only a few times. The gene calls are TRBV25-1 and TRBJ2-7; unclear D gene. The CDR3 extends over 13 amino acids. Trimming cost V 3 bases and J 3 bases, with 9 bases left between them. Germline values: CDR1 MGHDK, CDR2 SYGVNS. The CDR3 DNA reads TGTGCCAGCAGTGAGAAAAGGGTCTACGAGCAGTACTTC. This gives the protein CASSEKRVYEQYF.

The chain uses TRBV20-1 and TRBJ2-3; D is unresolved. The CDR3 has 11 residues. The germline V and J ends were trimmed by 4 bases and 6 bases, with 8 bases remaining between them. Looked up from germline, CDR1 is DFQATT and CDR2 is SNEGSKA (reference sequence). The CDR3 reads CSATELDTQYF. The CDR3 DNA reads as TGCAGTGCTACCGAATTGGATACGCAGTATTTT.

This chain connects TRBV20-1 to TRBJ2-1, with 7 bases aligning to TRBD2. Trimming took 6 bases from V and 8 from J; bases not matched to a gene: 13. The CDR3 is made up of 14 amino acids. The germline V gene has CDR1 DFQATT and CDR2 SNEGSKA (reference sequence). CDR3 sequence reads: CSASWRTSAYEQFF. The CDR3 DNA reads as TGCAGTGCCTCTTGGAGGACTAGTGCCTATGAGCAGTTCTTC.

This clonotype was seen a few times. This chain links TRBV7-2 with TRBJ2-2; D uncertain. V dropped 3 bases and J dropped 5 bases, with 10 bases sitting between them. Germline V CDR1 and CDR2: SGHTA, FQGNSA. The CDR3 runs 14 residues. In DNA form, the CDR3 reads TGTGCCAGCAGCTTGAGGTCCCGTACCGGGGAGCTGTTTTTT. Protein sequence: CASSLRSRTGELFF. The full variable domain, rest sourced from reference TRBV7-2 and TRBJ2-2, is GAGVSQSPSNKVTEKGKDVELRCDPISGHTALYWYRQSLGQGLEFLIYFQGNSAPDKSGLPSDRFSAERTGGSVSTLTIQRTQQEDSAVYLCASSLRSRTGELFFGEGSRLTVL.

The chain couples TRBV7-3 to TRBJ2-3, with D maybe TRBD1 (5 bases). Germline V gene lookup returns CDR1 SGHTA and CDR2 FQGTGA. V gave up 5 bases and J gave up 0 bases, with 15 bases separating them. This CDR3 is built from 16 residues. CDR3 nucleotides: TGTGCCAGCAGCCCTGCAGGGTCTATTAGCACAGATACGCAGTATTTT. Translation gives CASSPAGSISTDTQYF.

This chain uses TRBV7-9 with TRBJ1-2; tentatively, D is TRBD1 (5 bases). V dropped 2 bases and J dropped 8 bases, with 12 bases sitting between them. Germline V gene data show CDR1 as SEHNR and CDR2 as FQNEAQ (reference sequence). The CDR3 has 13 residues. CDR3 residues: CASSLMGEGGYTF. DNA for the CDR3: TGTGCCAGCAGCTTAATGGGGGAAGGAGGCTACACCTTC.

This CDR3 reads CASGTASSYEQYF. CDR3 bases: TGCGCCAGCGGAACCGCGAGCTCCTACGAGCAGTACTTC. The V and J genes are TRBV5-1 and TRBJ2-7; D call uncertain. The CDR3 spans 13 residues. Deletions cut 7 bases from V and 0 bases from J, with 11 bases between. Germline lookup yields CDR1 SGHRS and CDR2 YFSETQ.

There are a few counts of this clonotype. The chain couples TRBV7-2 to TRBJ2-5; TRBD2 might be the D (5 bases). The CDR3 totals 11 residues. Per germline, CDR1 SGHTA and CDR2 FQGNSA. The V gene lost 6 bases and the J gene lost 7 bases, with 9 bases spanning the gap. Written as DNA, the CDR3 is TGTGCCAGCAGTGAGGGCGCGACCCAGTACTTC. It codes for CASSEGATQYF.

V usage is TRBV12-3 or TRBV12-4 and J usage is TRBJ2-2; either TRBD1 or TRBD2 may supply D (5 bases each). V was cut by 3 bases and J by 1 base, with 9 bases left in between. There are 15 residues in the CDR3. DNA of the CDR3: TGTGCCAGCAGTTTCGGGGCTCGGAACACCGGGGAGCTGTTTTTT. As protein: CASSFGARNTGELFF.

The chain has TRBV12-3 or TRBV12-4 and TRBJ2-2; 8 positions agree with TRBD2. V shed 10 bases, J shed 4 bases, and the junction held 11 bases outside the gene matches. This CDR3 contains 15 residues. The DNA of the CDR3 is TGTGCCACCAAACGGGGGGCGGGAGGCACCGGGGAGCTGTTTTTT. This translates into CATKRGAGGTGELFF.

The V and J genes are TRBV28 and TRBJ2-1; TRBD1 agrees at 7 bases. Per the germline V gene, CDR1 is MDHEN and CDR2 is SYDVKM. The length of the CDR3 is 15 residues. V shed 3 bases, J shed 4 bases, and the junction held 6 bases outside the gene matches. CDR3 DNA sequence: TGTGCCAGCAGTTTTTGGGGACAGCAGTACAATGAGCAGTTCTTC. As protein: CASSFWGQQYNEQFF.

The chain couples TRBV20-1 to TRBJ2-2; D remains ambiguous. V lost 1 base, J lost 5 bases, and 14 bases lay in between. Per the germline V gene, CDR1 is DFQATT and CDR2 is SNEGSKA (reference sequence). The CDR3 totals 15 residues. The DNA for the CDR3 is TGCAGTGCTAGAGTGGTCGGCTCCGGTACCGGGGAGCTGTTTTTT. It translates to CSARVVGSGTGELFF.

This clonotype was counted ten times or more. The chain uses TRBV5-1 and TRBJ2-3; D unclear. Germline-derived CDR1 and CDR2 are SGHRS and YFSETQ. The V end lost 2 bases, the J end lost 5 bases, and 3 bases lay between the germline ends. This CDR3 comprises 11 residues. The CDR3 coding sequence is TGCGCCAGCAGCTTTAAAGATACGCAGTATTTT. This sequence encodes CASSFKDTQYF. Based on the CDR3 plus reference TRBV5-1 and TRBJ2-3, the full variable domain is KAGVTQTPRYLIKTRGQQVTLSCSPISGHRSVSWYQQTPGQGLQFLFEYFSETQRNKGNFPGRFSGRQFSNSRSEMNVSTLELGDSALYLCASSFKDTQYFGPGTRLTVL.

A few counts support this clonotype. The genes are TRBV5-6 and TRBJ2-7; no definite D call. The ends were cut back, 0 bases at V and 6 bases at J, with 7 bases in the middle. The length of the CDR3 is 12 residues. Per the germline V gene, CDR1 is SGHDT and CDR2 is YYEEEE. The CDR3 here is CASSLGPSEQYV. CDR3 sequence (DNA): TGTGCCAGCAGCTTGGGCCCTTCCGAGCAGTACGTC.

This clonotype came up a few times. The chain carries TRBV7-2 and TRBJ1-4; D not certain. This CDR3 region has 14 residues. CDR1 is SGHTA and CDR2 is FQGNSA in the germline V gene. Trimming left V 11 bases short and J 4 bases short, with 17 bases between. The CDR3 coding sequence is TGTGCCTCCCAGCCCCAGGCTAATAATGAAAAACTGTTTTTT. This sequence encodes CASQPQANNEKLFF.

This clonotype was counted only a few times. This sequence joins TRBV19 and TRBJ1-5; 9 bases map to TRBD1. This CDR3 has 13 residues. Unmatched junction bases numbered 4, after V lost 6 bases and J lost 7 bases. The germline CDR1 and CDR2 sequences are LNHDA and SQIVND (reference sequence). CDR3 region: CASSGDRDQPQHF. The CDR3 DNA is TGTGCCAGTAGCGGGGACAGGGACCAGCCCCAGCATTTT.

The chain carries TRBV28 and TRBJ2-7; D is perhaps TRBD1 or TRBD2 (5 bases each). Germline assignment: CDR1 MDHEN and CDR2 SYDVKM. This CDR3 comprises 13 residues. The germline V and J ends were trimmed by 6 bases and 0 bases, with 9 bases remaining between them. The CDR3 protein is CASRGDGSYEQYV. The CDR3 DNA reads as TGTGCCAGCAGGGGGGACGGCTCCTACGAGCAGTACGTC.

The chain is built from TRBV29-1 and TRBJ2-1, with 9 bases matching TRBD2. Trimming at V came to 7 bases and at J to 10 bases, leaving 8 bases not matched to a gene. Per the germline V gene, CDR1 is SQVTM and CDR2 is ANQGSEA. This CDR3 is built from 12 residues. The DNA for the CDR3 is TGCAGCGCCGGGACTAGCACCAGCGAGCAGTTCTTC. Protein product: CSAGTSTSEQFF.